This passage covers 29 T cell receptor beta chains from one sample sequenced in a study of T cells in Graves' hyperthyroidism and ophthalmopathy (dated by TCRdb to about 2019). Libraries were constructed by multiplex PCR. The sequencer listed for this sample is Illumina HiSeq 2000. The TCR beta CDR3 regions were amplified from RNA transcripts. For the first round of RT-PCR on the TCR CDR3, the HTBI primer set was used together with the Qiagen OneStep RT-PCR kit. TCRdb's own reprocessing of the public reads used fastp at Q25 and MiXCR and kept productive beta chains. Rows matching on CDR3 protein sequence are summarized as one entry with the most common DNA and genes. Present in this sample are 600,000 to 700,000 distinct CDR3 sequences, roughly 46% of which were seen just once. The top ten constitute under 8% of the sample. Sequenced sample: peripheral blood or thyroid tissue (not recorded which). The receptors originated from an adult man with Graves' disease, either hyperthyroidism or ophthalmopathy (not recorded which).

The rearrangement joins TRBV2 to TRBJ2-1; 8 bases align to TRBD1. The CDR3 is 14 amino acids. From germline, CDR1 is SNHLY and CDR2 FYNNEI. Unmatched junction bases numbered 4, after V lost 2 bases and J lost 7 bases. CDR3 loop: CASSERTGWNEQFF. The CDR3 nucleotides read TGTGCCAGCAGTGAAAGGACAGGGTGGAATGAGCAGTTCTTC. Complete variable domain (other parts from reference TRBV2 and TRBJ2-1): EPEVTQTPSHQVTQMGQEVILRCVPISNHLYFYWYRQILGQKVEFLVSFYNNEISEKSEIFDDQFSVERPDGSNFTLKIRSTKLEDSAMYFCASSERTGWNEQFFGPGTRLTVL.

This clonotype was observed a few times. The chain employs TRBV20-1 and TRBJ2-7; the match to TRBD2 covers 7 bases. CDR1 DFQATT and CDR2 SNEGSKA come from the germline V gene (reference sequence). The CDR3 totals 15 residues. The V gene end was trimmed by 0 bases and the J gene end by 3 bases; junction bases not matched to a gene: 8. The CDR3 loop is CSARDVWGGYYEQYF. Written as DNA, the CDR3 is TGCAGTGCTAGAGACGTCTGGGGAGGGTACTACGAGCAGTACTTC.

This clonotype was detected only a few times. This chain joins TRBV19 and TRBJ1-2; 8 bases match TRBD1. The V gene's germline CDR1 is LNHDA and CDR2 SQIVND (reference sequence). The CDR3 sequence is 17 residues long. V gave up 1 base and J gave up 0 bases; unmatched junction bases: 7. The CDR3 bases are TGTGCCAGTAGTATAGCTGGACAGGGACTAGCTAACTATGGCTACACCTTC. This gives the protein CASSIAGQGLANYGYTF.

This sequence joins TRBV19 and TRBJ1-3; D is unresolved. In germline, CDR1 is LNHDA, CDR2 SQIVND (reference sequence). With 6 bases removed from V and 0 bases from J, the gap between germline ends came to 12 bases. The CDR3 runs to 15 residues. The CDR3 is CASSDDGVSGNTIYF. DNA for the CDR3: TGTGCCAGTAGCGATGACGGGGTCTCTGGAAACACCATATATTTT.

V and J are TRBV7-2 and TRBJ1-3; TRBD1 might be the D (6 bases). CDR3 length: 15 amino acids. Germline V lookup: CDR1 SGHTA, CDR2 FQGNSA. V lost 6 bases, J lost 4 bases, and 16 bases lay in between. DNA of the CDR3: TGTACCAGCAGTGTCCCAACAGGGCGCGGAAACACCATATATTTT. Amino acids: CTSSVPTGRGNTIYF.

The chain has TRBV7-6 and TRBJ2-7; D perhaps matches TRBD2 (5 bases). Germline lookup yields CDR1 SGHVS and CDR2 FNYEAQ. CDR3 length equals 13 residues. V was trimmed by 5 bases and J by 7 bases, leaving 15 bases between them. The CDR3 loop is CASSVRAGREQYF. CDR3 coding DNA: TGTGCCAGCAGCGTGCGGGCCGGACGGGAGCAGTACTTC.

The genes are TRBV19 and TRBJ1-2; 7 nucleotides align to TRBD1. The V segment lost 10 bases and the J segment 2 bases; nucleotides outside the gene matches: 13. In germline, CDR1 is LNHDA, CDR2 SQIVND (reference sequence). CDR3 length equals 15 residues. CDR3 nucleotides: TGTGCCACCACCCGCACGGAGGGGGCAAACTATGGCTACACCTTC. Its translation is CATTRTEGANYGYTF.

This clonotype was found many times. This sequence joins TRBV19 and TRBJ2-7; D gene uncertain. Trimming removed 5 bases at V and 5 bases at J, with 13 bases between. Germline V gene lookup returns CDR1 LNHDA and CDR2 SQIVND (reference sequence). The CDR3 is 13 amino acids. CDR3 nucleotide sequence: TGTGCCAGTAGTCTGCAGGTGGCCGACGAGCAGTACTTC. This codes for CASSLQVADEQYF.

The V and J genes are TRBV7-9 and TRBJ2-7, with D tentatively TRBD2 (7 bases). The CDR3 extends over 15 amino acids. Germline assignment: CDR1 SEHNR and CDR2 FQNEAQ (reference sequence). Between the trimmed V and J ends, which lost 5 bases and 4 bases, there was a span of 18 bases. The chain's CDR3 is CASSPWTGGLYEQYF. The CDR3 region has the DNA TGTGCCAGCAGCCCCTGGACGGGGGGCCTATACGAGCAGTACTTC.

CDR3 sequence: CATHSGLAGIRETQYF. For the CDR3, the DNA is TGTGCCACCCACAGTGGGCTAGCGGGAATCCGGGAGACCCAGTACTTC. The chain joins TRBV2 to TRBJ2-5, with 9 bases fitting TRBD2. This CDR3 contains 16 residues. Germline V gene sequence: CDR1 SNHLY, CDR2 FYNNEI. V trimming: 10 bases; J trimming: 5 bases; junction bases outside the gene matches: 17.

J is TRBJ1-2 and V is TRBV7-6; 10 bases agree with TRBD1. The germline V gene has CDR1 SGHVS and CDR2 FNYEAQ. The CDR3 has 16 residues. The V and J ends lost 4 bases and 8 bases, in that order; junction bases with no gene match: 13. The CDR3 here is CASSSRGKGQGSGYTF. As DNA, the CDR3 is TGTGCCAGCAGCTCAAGAGGAAAGGGACAGGGGTCCGGCTACACCTTC.

This chain connects TRBV5-1 to TRBJ1-6; D remains ambiguous. Trimming removed 4 bases from V and 5 bases from J, with 13 bases in between. Germline V gene sequence: CDR1 SGHRS, CDR2 YFSETQ. This CDR3 spans 15 amino acids. The CDR3, as DNA: TGCGCCAGCAGCCTTGACGGACCGGATAATTCACCCCTCCACTTT. Translating gives CASSLDGPDNSPLHF.

V gene TRBV29-1 combines with J gene TRBJ2-7; D remains ambiguous. V lost 6 bases, J lost 1 base, and 13 bases lay in between. Germline CDR1 is SQVTM and CDR2 is ANQGSEA. This CDR3 spans 13 amino acids. CDR3 DNA: TGCAGCGTACGGGCAGACCATTCCTACGAGCAGTACTTC. Translated, it gives CSVRADHSYEQYF.

This rearrangement joins TRBV7-9 to TRBJ1-1; unclear D gene. Trimming shortened V by 6 bases and J by 2 bases, and 10 bases separated the two germline ends. Germline CDR1 SEHNR, CDR2 FQNEAQ (reference sequence). The length of the CDR3 is 13 residues. The CDR3 bases are TGTGCCAGCAGTCCTCCAGTAAACACTGAAGCTTTCTTT. This codes for CASSPPVNTEAFF.

V and J are TRBV7-9 and TRBJ1-1; D possibly corresponds to TRBD1 (5 bases). V was shortened by 3 bases and J by 3 bases, with 11 bases between the two germline ends. Germline CDR1 reads SEHNR; CDR2 reads FQNEAQ (reference sequence). The CDR3 extends over 14 amino acids. CDR3 nucleotides: TGTGCCAGCAGCTTCCCAGGACAACACACTGAAGCTTTCTTT. Residues: CASSFPGQHTEAFF.

The V call is TRBV2, the J call TRBJ1-6; TRBD1 aligns across 8 bases. J gave up 7 bases and V 5 bases, and 7 bases lay outside the gene matches. Germline CDR1 SNHLY, CDR2 FYNNEI. The CDR3 covers 15 residues. CDR3: CASSIAGTGNSPLHF. The CDR3 DNA sequence: TGTGCCAGCAGTATCGCCGGGACAGGCAATTCACCCCTCCACTTT. Full variable domain (rest looked up from reference TRBV2 and TRBJ1-6): EPEVTQTPSHQVTQMGQEVILRCVPISNHLYFYWYRQILGQKVEFLVSFYNNEISEKSEIFDDQFSVERPDGSNFTLKIRSTKLEDSAMYFCASSIAGTGNSPLHFGNGTRLTVT.

This clonotype occurred many times. The J gene is TRBJ1-2, the V gene TRBV2; 8 positions match TRBD1. This CDR3 region has 14 residues. In germline, CDR1 is SNHLY, CDR2 FYNNEI. V was clipped by 7 bases and J by 8 bases; unmatched bases: 12. CDR3 nucleotides: TGTGCCAGCAAGGATCGGACAGGGTTTTTGGGCTACACCTTC. Translation gives CASKDRTGFLGYTF.

This clonotype was seen repeatedly, ten times or more. The chain uses TRBV2 and TRBJ1-2; TRBD1 agrees at 9 bases. With V trimmed by 4 bases and J by 6 bases, 3 bases remained unmatched. Germline V CDR1 and CDR2: SNHLY, FYNNEI. The CDR3 covers 13 residues. This chain's CDR3 is CASSGDRGDGYTF. As DNA, the CDR3 is TGTGCCAGCAGTGGAGACAGGGGGGATGGCTACACCTTC.

The CDR3 DNA reads as TGTGCCAGCAGTGAATCCGGCGGGGTTGGTAATTCACCCCTCCACTTT. Its protein is CASSESGGVGNSPLHF. This chain connects TRBV25-1 to TRBJ1-6, with no clear D. There are 16 residues in the CDR3. Trimming took 1 base from V and 6 from J, leaving 13 bases between them. Germline CDR1 is MGHDK and CDR2 is SYGVNS. Complete variable domain (other parts from reference TRBV25-1 and TRBJ1-6): EADIYQTPRYLVIGTGKKITLECSQTMGHDKMYWYQQDPGMELHLIHYSYGVNSTEKGDLSSESTVSRIRTEHFPLTLESARPSHTSQYLCASSESGGVGNSPLHFGNGTRLTVT.

This clonotype was counted between two and nine times. Mismatch with germline at one junction end may stem from a read error. V and J are TRBV5-1 and TRBJ1-3; maybe TRBD1 (6 bases). Germline V CDR1 and CDR2: SGHRS, YFSETQ. This CDR3 spans 16 amino acids. In nucleotides, the CDR3 is TGTGCCAGCAGCGTAGCTGTTACAGGGACTGGAAACACCATATATTTT. Protein product: CASSVAVTGTGNTIYF.

This chain connects TRBV7-9 to TRBJ1-2, with TRBD1 identical over 11 bases. CDR3 length equals 13 residues. In germline, CDR1 is SEHNR, CDR2 FQNEAQ (reference sequence). V was pared by 4 bases and J by 8 bases, with 3 bases of the junction left unmatched. CDR3 sequence reads: CASSWTGGPGYTF. The CDR3 coding sequence is TGTGCCAGCAGCTGGACAGGGGGCCCCGGCTACACCTTC.

The chain links TRBV9 to TRBJ2-2, with D tentatively TRBD2 (5 bases). The CDR3 contains 15 residues. Germline V gives CDR1 SGDLS, CDR2 YYNGEE. Trimming pared 0 bases from V and 3 bases from J, leaving 9 bases between. This chain's CDR3 is CASSVGGGYTGELFF. CDR3 in DNA: TGTGCCAGCAGCGTAGGCGGAGGATACACCGGGGAGCTGTTTTTT.

This clonotype was detected only once. This chain connects TRBV25-1 to TRBJ1-4; unclear D gene. Trimming shortened V by 6 bases and J by 8 bases, and 19 bases separated the two germline ends. The CDR3 covers 15 residues. Germline V gene lookup returns CDR1 MGHDK and CDR2 SYGVNS. CDR3 DNA sequence: TGTGCCAGCAGCTCAACAATGACGTCGGGAGAAAAACTGTTTTTT. It encodes CASSSTMTSGEKLFF.

This clonotype was seen just once. V gene TRBV10-3 combines with J gene TRBJ1-3; D uncertain. V lost 2 bases to trimming and J lost 0 bases, with 11 bases between them. The germline CDR1 and CDR2 sequences are ENHRY and SYGVKD. The CDR3 is 16 residues long. In DNA form, the CDR3 reads TGTGCCATCAGTGAGCCGACGGAAAGCTCTGGAAACACCATATATTTT. Protein: CAISEPTESSGNTIYF.

The sample holds many counts of this clonotype. The chain recombines TRBV2 with TRBJ1-5; D not resolved. The CDR3 is 14 amino acids. Germline CDR1 SNHLY, CDR2 FYNNEI. Between the trimmed V and J ends, which lost 1 base and 1 base, there was a span of 5 bases. The CDR3 is CASSEGDSNQPQHF. In nucleotides, the CDR3 is TGTGCCAGCAGTGAAGGAGACAGCAATCAGCCCCAGCATTTT.

This rearrangement joins TRBV29-1 to TRBJ1-1; 10 bases fit TRBD1. The length of the CDR3 is 16 residues. V was clipped by 4 bases and J by 6 bases; unmatched bases: 14. Germline CDR1 reads SQVTM; CDR2 reads ANQGSEA. The CDR3 nucleotides read TGCAGCGTTGTGGTTGACAGGGGGCGATTAATCGCTGAAGCTTTCTTT. This translates into CSVVVDRGRLIAEAFF.

A word on this clonotype: A read error is possible here, since a much larger clone lies one base away. The genes are TRBV12-3 or TRBV12-4 and TRBJ1-1; D is ambiguous. The CDR3 has 14 amino acids. V lost 5 bases and J lost 1, with 11 bases in between. The CDR3, as DNA: TGTGCCAGCAGTCACTTAGGACGGAACACTGAAGCTTTCTTT. It specifies CASSHLGRNTEAFF.

The chain has TRBV6-5 and TRBJ2-7; 11 bases agree with TRBD2. The trim removed 3 bases at V and 2 bases at J, leaving 3 bases unmatched. Germline loops: CDR1 MNHEY, CDR2 SVGAGI. This CDR3 has 15 residues. CDR3 sequence reads: CASSYISGGAYEQYF. For the CDR3, the DNA is TGTGCCAGCAGTTATATTAGCGGGGGGGCCTACGAGCAGTACTTC.

The chain links TRBV7-9 to TRBJ1-3, with D uncertain. Germline loops: CDR1 SEHNR, CDR2 FQNEAQ (reference sequence). The CDR3 extends over 14 amino acids. V gave up 5 bases and J gave up 8 bases, with 16 bases separating them. CDR3 coding DNA: TGTGCCAGCAGCCCAAGAGGCTATGGCTACACCATATATTTT. It translates to CASSPRGYGYTIYF.